The sequence of this TCR beta chain was determined in a study of STAT5B mutations in CD4+ large granular lymphocyte leukemia. General study points: No patients shared main leukemic clonotypes, though about 24% appeared at low frequency elsewhere. Top patient clones used TRBV06 genes more often: 8/27 versus 2/35 in controls.

To note about this clone: Its antigen remains unknown.

The repertoire was sequenced with immunoSEQ multiplex PCR; TCRdb's copy has only in-frame clones and lacks some. The table has about 30,000 clones, about four fifths seen once. The CDR3 has 15 residues. Germline V gives CDR1 LNHDA, CDR2 SQIVND (reference sequence). Trimming stripped 1 base from V and 4 bases from J, with 13 bases between. Sequencing was performed on CD4+ T cells from blood buffy coats. This rearrangement joins TRBV19 to TRBJ2-5, with a weak D call TRBD1 (5 bases). The source of this sequence is a human donor in good health. DNA for the CDR3: TGTGCCAGTAGTATAGTTCCTCTCCAGGGAGAGACCCAGTACTTC. Protein sequence: CASSIVPLQGETQYF.